This TCR beta chain was profiled in a study of T cell repertoires in MIS-A myocarditis (dated by TCRdb to between 2021 and 2024). The germline V gene specifies SGHRS as CDR1 and YFSETQ as CDR2. The CDR3 sequence holds 14 residues, the cysteine and phenylalanine included. Only the CDR3 region is kept as DNA, spanning 42 bases read in frame from base 1. The V end loses 0 bases and the J end loses 6 bases, and a stretch of 13 bases separates them. Regarding this clone: There is no known antigen for this receptor. No quality values exist for individual bases; no much larger clone is one base distant.

The immunoSEQ bias-controlled multiplex PCR was used to amplify TCRbeta CDR3 regions, which were then sequenced at high throughput. The study's processing was this. CDR3 sequences were collapsed and filtered with the immunoSEQ vendor pipeline, and the abundance and frequency of each unique TCRbeta CDR3 were thereby quantified. CD-HIT clustered dominant CDR3 amino acid sequences with SARS-CoV-2-specific ImmuneCODE TCRbeta sequences at a 90% global sequence identity threshold. Clones with frequencies of 0.1 to 1 were classed as hyperexpanded, and 0.01 to 0.1 as large. MiXCR was used to confirm CDR3 amino acid sequences and V and J gene assignments of dominant clones. The R stringdist package was used to calculate Levenshtein distances between the patient clonotypes and the ImmuneCODE hits. TCRdb provides this immuneACCESS table in a form limited to in-frame rearrangements. Some clones are lacking; in checked studies, under half of them reflect an unresolved V gene, and why the rest are absent is not known. V and J calls plus clone size are reproduced from that table; the DNA served to infer D and trimming. Across this sample there are roughly 6,000 clones, with about 83% seen only once. The leading ten clones occupy over 60% of the sample.

The QIAamp DNA FFPE kit was used to extract genomic DNA from formalin-fixed paraffin-embedded autopsy tissue. This clonotype was obtained from a young man with fulminant myocarditis from multisystem inflammatory syndrome in adults (MIS-A) after COVID-19. Recombination connected TRBV5-1 to TRBJ2-7; TRBD1 is perhaps the D gene, given 6 matching bases. Sample: interventricular septum heart tissue obtained at autopsy. The cell subset or site label for this specimen denotes: cardiac tissue sample (left or right ventricle, interventricular septum, or pericardium). The CDR3 corresponds to CASSLGTGQLEQYF. Read as DNA, the sequence is TGCGCCAGCAGCTTGGGTACAGGGCAGCTCGAGCAGTACTTC. The full variable domain, with segments outside the CDR3 supplied by the reference TRBV5-1 and TRBJ2-7 proteins, appears as KAGVTQTPRYLIKTRGQQVTLSCSPISGHRSVSWYQQTPGQGLQFLFEYFSETQRNKGNFPGRFSGRQFSNSRSEMNVSTLELGDSALYLCASSLGTGQLEQYFGPGTRLTVT.